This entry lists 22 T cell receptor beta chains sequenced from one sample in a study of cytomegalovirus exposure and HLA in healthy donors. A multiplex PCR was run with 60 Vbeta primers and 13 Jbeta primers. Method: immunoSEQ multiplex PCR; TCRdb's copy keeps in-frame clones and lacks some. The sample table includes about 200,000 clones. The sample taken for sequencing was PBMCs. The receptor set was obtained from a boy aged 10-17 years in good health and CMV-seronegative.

The CDR3 is CASSTDPSGNTIYF. DNA for the CDR3: TGTGCCAGCAGCACAGATCCCTCTGGAAACACCATATATTTT. This chain uses TRBV5-5 with TRBJ1-3, with D unclear. CDR1 is SGHKS, CDR2 YYEKEE, per germline (reference sequence). V lost 4 bases, J lost 0 bases, and 8 bases lay in between. The CDR3 consists of 14 residues.

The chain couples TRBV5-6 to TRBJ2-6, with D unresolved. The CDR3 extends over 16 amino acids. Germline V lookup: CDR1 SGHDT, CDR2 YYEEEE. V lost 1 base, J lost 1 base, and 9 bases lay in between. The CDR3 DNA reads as TGTGCCAGCAGCTTGTTCGAGTTATCTGGGGCCAACGTCCTGACTTTC. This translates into CASSLFELSGANVLTF.

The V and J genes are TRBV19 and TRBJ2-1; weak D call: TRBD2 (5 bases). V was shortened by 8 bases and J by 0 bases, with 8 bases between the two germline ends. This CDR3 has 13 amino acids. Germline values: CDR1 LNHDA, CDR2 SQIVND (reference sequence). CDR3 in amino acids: CASSTSSYNEQFF. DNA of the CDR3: TGTGCCAGTTCTACTAGCTCCTACAATGAGCAGTTCTTC.

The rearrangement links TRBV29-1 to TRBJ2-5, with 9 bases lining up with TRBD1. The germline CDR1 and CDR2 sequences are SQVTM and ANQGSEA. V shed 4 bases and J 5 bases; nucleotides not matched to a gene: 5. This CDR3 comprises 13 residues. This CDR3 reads CSVAGQGGETQYF. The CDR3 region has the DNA TGCAGCGTTGCGGGACAGGGAGGGGAGACCCAGTACTTC.

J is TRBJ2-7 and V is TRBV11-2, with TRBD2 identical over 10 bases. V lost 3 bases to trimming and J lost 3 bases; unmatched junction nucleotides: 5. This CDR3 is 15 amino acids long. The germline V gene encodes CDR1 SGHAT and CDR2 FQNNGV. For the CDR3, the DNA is TGTGCCAGCAGCTTCGAAGCGGGGGGGGGCTACGAGCAGTACTTC. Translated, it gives CASSFEAGGGYEQYF.

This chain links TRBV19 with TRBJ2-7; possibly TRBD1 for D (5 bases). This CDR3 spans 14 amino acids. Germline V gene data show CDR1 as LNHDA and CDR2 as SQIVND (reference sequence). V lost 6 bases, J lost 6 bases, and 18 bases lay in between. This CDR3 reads CASSDSLSVREQYF. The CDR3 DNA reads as TGTGCCAGTAGCGACAGTCTATCAGTCCGCGAGCAGTACTTC.

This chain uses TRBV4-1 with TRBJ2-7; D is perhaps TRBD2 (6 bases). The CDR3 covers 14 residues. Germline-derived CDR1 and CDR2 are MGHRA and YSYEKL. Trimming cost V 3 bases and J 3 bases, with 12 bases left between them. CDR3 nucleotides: TGCGCCAGCAGCCAGGCCGAGGAGGGCTACGAGCAGTACTTC. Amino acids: CASSQAEEGYEQYF.

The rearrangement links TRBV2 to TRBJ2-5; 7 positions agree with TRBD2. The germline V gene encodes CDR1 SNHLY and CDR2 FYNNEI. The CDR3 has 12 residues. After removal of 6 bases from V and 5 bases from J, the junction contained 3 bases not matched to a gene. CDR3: CASSGLVETQYF. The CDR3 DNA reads TGTGCCAGCAGCGGACTAGTGGAGACCCAGTACTTC. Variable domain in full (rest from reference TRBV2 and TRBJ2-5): EPEVTQTPSHQVTQMGQEVILRCVPISNHLYFYWYRQILGQKVEFLVSFYNNEISEKSEIFDDQFSVERPDGSNFTLKIRSTKLEDSAMYFCASSGLVETQYFGPGTRLLVL.

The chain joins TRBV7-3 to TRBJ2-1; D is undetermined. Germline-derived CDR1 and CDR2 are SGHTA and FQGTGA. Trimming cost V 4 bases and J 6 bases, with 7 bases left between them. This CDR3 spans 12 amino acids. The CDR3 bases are TGTGCCAGCAGCTCAGGTCTCAATGAGCAGTTCTTC. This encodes CASSSGLNEQFF. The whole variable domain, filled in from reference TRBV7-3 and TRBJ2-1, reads GAGVSQTPSNKVTEKGKYVELRCDPISGHTALYWYRQSLGQGPEFLIYFQGTGAADDSGLPNDRFFAVRPEGSVSTLKIQRTERGDSAVYLCASSSGLNEQFFGPGTRLTVL.

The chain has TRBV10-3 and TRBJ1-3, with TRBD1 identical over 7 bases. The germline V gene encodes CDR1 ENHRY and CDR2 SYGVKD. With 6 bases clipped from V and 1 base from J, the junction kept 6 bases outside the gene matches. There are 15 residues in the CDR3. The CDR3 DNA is TGTGCCATCAGATCGGACAGGCTATCTGGAAACACCATATATTTT. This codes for CAIRSDRLSGNTIYF.

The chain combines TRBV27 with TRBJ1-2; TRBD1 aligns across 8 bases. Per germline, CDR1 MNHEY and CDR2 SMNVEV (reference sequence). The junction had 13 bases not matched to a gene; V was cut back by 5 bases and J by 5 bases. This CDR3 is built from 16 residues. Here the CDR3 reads CASSGQGLIRGYGYTF. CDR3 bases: TGTGCCAGCAGTGGACAGGGCCTTATTAGGGGGTATGGCTACACCTTC.

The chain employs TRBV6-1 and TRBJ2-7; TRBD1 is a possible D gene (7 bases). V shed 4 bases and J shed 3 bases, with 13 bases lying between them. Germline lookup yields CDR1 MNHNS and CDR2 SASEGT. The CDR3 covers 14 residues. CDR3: CASSGGDSFYEQYF. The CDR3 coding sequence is TGTGCCAGCAGTGGGGGGGACAGTTTCTACGAGCAGTACTTC.

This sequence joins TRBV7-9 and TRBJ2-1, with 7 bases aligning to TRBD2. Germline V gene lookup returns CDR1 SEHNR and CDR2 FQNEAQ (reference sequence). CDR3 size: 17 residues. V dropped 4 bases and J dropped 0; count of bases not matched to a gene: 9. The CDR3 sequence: CASSSKWGGPSYNEQFF. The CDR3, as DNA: TGTGCCAGCAGCTCGAAATGGGGAGGGCCCTCCTACAATGAGCAGTTCTTC.

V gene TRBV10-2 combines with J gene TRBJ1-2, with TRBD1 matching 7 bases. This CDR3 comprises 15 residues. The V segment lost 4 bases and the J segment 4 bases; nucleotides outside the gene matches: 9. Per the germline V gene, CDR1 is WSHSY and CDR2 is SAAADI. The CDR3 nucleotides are TGCGCCAGCAGTGCTTCAGGGGGTTTCGGCTATGGCTACACCTTC. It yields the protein CASSASGGFGYGYTF.

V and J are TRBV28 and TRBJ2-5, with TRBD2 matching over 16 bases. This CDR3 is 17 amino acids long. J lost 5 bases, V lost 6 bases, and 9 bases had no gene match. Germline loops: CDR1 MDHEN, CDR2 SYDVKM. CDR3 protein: CASSGGLAGGPSETQYF. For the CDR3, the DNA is TGTGCCAGCAGCGGGGGACTAGCGGGGGGGCCTTCGGAGACCCAGTACTTC.

The CDR3 protein is CASSLRPRGAPNQPQHF. The CDR3 region has the DNA TGTGCCAGCAGCTTAAGACCCCGGGGGGCCCCGAATCAGCCCCAGCATTTT. The chain links TRBV7-2 to TRBJ1-5, with a tentative D call TRBD1 (6 bases). Per germline, CDR1 SGHTA and CDR2 FQGNSA. The CDR3 has 17 amino acids. Trimming took 2 bases from V and 4 from J, leaving 18 bases between them.

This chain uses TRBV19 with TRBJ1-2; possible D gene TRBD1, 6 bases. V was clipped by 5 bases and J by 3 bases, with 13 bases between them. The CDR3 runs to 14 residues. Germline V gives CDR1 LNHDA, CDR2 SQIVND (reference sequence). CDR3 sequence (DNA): TGTGCCAGTAGTTCAGCAGGGGAAGACTATGGCTACACCTTC. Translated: CASSSAGEDYGYTF.

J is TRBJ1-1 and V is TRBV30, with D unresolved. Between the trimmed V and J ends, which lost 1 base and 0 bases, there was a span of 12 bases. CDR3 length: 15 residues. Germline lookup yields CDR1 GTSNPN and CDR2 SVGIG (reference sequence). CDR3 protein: CAWSAILRLNTEAFF. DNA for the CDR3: TGTGCCTGGAGTGCGATCTTGAGATTGAACACTGAAGCTTTCTTT.

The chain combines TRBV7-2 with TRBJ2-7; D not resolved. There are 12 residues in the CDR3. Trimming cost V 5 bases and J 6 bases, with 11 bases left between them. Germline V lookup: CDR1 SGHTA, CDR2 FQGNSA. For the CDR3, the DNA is TGTGCCAGCAGCCCGAGTGGGCTCGAGCAGTACTTC. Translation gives CASSPSGLEQYF.

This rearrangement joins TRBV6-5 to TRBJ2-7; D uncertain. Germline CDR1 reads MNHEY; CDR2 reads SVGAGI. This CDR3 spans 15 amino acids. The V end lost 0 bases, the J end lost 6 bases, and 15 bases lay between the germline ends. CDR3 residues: CASSYSMSQRSEQYF. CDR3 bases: TGTGCCAGCAGTTACTCGATGAGCCAAAGGAGCGAGCAGTACTTC.

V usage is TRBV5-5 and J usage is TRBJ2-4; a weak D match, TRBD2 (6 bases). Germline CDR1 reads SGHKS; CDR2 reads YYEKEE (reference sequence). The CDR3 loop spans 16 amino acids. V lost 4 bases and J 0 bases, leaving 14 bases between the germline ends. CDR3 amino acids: CASSGGGDPAKNIQYF. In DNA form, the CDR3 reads TGTGCCAGCAGCGGCGGAGGGGACCCAGCCAAAAACATTCAGTACTTC.

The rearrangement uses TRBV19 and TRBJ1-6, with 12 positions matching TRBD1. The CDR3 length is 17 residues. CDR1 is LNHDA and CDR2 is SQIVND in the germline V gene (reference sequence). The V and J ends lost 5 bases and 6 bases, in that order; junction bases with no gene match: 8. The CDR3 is CASSGPGQGAFNSPLHF. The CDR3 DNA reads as TGTGCCAGTAGTGGTCCGGGACAGGGGGCGTTTAATTCACCCCTCCACTTT.